This T cell receptor beta chain derives from a study of blood T cell repertoires in COVID-19. In the authors' workflow: Reference gene primer amplification gave estimated nucleated cell counts. Here immunoSEQ multiplex PCR was the method, and the copy in TCRdb shows in-frame clones only, minus some. From that table come the V and J calls and clone size; the DNA was used to work out D and trimming. The profile shows 150,000 to 200,000 clones, approximately 86% of them singletons. V lost 6 bases, J lost 0 bases, and 12 bases lay in between. This CDR3 comprises 16 residues. From germline, CDR1 is LNHDA and CDR2 SQIVND (reference sequence).

This chain joins TRBV19 and TRBJ2-6; no reliable D call. The clonotype comes from a woman in her twenties or thirties with active or convalescent COVID-19. Sequencing used peripheral blood. Here the CDR3 reads CASSYYRVSGANVLTF. CDR3 DNA sequence: TGTGCCAGTAGCTATTATCGGGTCTCTGGGGCCAACGTCCTGACTTTC.